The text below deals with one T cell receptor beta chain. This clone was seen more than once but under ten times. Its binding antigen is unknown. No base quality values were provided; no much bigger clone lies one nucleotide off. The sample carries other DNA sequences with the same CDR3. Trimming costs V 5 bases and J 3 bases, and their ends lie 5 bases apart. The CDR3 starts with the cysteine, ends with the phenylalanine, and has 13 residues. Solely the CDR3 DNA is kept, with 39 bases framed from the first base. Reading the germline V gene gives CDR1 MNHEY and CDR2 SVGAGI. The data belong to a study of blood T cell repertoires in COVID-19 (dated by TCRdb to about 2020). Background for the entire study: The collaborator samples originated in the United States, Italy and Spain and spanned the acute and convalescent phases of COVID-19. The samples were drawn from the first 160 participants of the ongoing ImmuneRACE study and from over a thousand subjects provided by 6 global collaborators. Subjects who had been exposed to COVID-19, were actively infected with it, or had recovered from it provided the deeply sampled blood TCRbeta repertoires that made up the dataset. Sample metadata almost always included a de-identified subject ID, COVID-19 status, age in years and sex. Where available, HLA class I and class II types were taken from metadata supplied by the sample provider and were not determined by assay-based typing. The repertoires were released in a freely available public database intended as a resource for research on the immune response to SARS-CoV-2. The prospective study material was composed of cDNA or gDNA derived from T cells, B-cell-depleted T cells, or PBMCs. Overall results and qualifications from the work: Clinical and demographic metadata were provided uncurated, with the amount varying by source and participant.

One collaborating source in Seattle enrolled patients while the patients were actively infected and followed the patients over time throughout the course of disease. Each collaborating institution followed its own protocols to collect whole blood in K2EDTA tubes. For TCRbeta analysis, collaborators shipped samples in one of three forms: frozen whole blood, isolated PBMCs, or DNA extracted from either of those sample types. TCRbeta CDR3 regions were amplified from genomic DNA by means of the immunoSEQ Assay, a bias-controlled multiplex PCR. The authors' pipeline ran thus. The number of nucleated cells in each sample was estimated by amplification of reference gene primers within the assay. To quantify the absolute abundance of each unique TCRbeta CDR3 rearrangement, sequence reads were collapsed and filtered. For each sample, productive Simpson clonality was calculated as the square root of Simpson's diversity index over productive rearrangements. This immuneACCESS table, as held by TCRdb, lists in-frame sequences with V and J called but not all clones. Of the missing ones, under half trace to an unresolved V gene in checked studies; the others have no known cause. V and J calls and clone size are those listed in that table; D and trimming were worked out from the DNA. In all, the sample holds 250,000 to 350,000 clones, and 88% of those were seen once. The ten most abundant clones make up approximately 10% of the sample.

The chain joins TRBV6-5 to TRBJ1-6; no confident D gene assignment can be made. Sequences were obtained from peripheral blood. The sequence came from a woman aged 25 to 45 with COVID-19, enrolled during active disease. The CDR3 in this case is CASSRSYNSPLHF. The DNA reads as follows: TGTGCCAGCAGTCGTAGCTATAATTCACCCCTCCACTTT.